The rows below give T cell receptor beta chains drawn from one sample of a study of T-cell memory formation after mild COVID-19. TCRdb itself ran the 5' RACE reads through MiXCR, one entry per CDR3 protein. There are about 470,000 distinct CDR3 sequences in the sample; 15% to 20% occur only once, and about 12% lies in the top ten. Sequencing input: PBMCs or a T cell subset sorted from them (not recorded which). The source is an adult woman who had mild COVID-19 (a few samples of this study predate the infection). Cell type and time point are not known. Both conserved end residues are part of each CDR3.

V | CDR3
TRBV7-8 | CASSPTGGMGEAFF
TRBV9 | CASSVGTSGGPPFRETQYF
TRBV4-3 | CASSQGTGGYNEQFF
TRBV18 | CASSGGGSNQPQHF
TRBV7-2 | CASSPRTAGYGYTF
TRBV7-9 | CASSHGQGGTEAFF
TRBV2 | CASSEESGAYGYTF
TRBV7-8 | CASSLGPGETFF
TRBV27 | CASSLGTSGTLSYEQYF
TRBV24-1 | CATSDPGTATQYF
TRBV6-5 | CASSSNRQWSSYEQYF
TRBV9 | CASSVSGQGKSYGYTF
TRBV28 | CASSFNLGGLAVEQYF
TRBV6-5 | CASSYSVNQPQHF
TRBV2 | CASSEDPGGYNEQFF
TRBV29-1 | CSVEGRGMNTEAFF
TRBV12-3/TRBV12-4 | CALAGGTYNEQFF
TRBV5-1 | CASSSGTEFTEAFF
TRBV9 | CASSVASGSGEQYF
TRBV6-6 | CASSPANRAAEAFF
TRBV30 | CAWSNPPGHGANVLTF
TRBV12-3/TRBV12-4 | CASSFPPGKGSYEQYF
TRBV14 | CASSRVLSYEQYF
TRBV5-1 | CASSLDRGPYNEQFF
TRBV7-9 | CASSRTFSYEQYF
TRBV7-9 | CASSPTRGFRGNLDEQYF
TRBV6-5 | CASSYLFRDRDEKLFF
TRBV7-6 | CASSLEASQETQYF
TRBV6-5 | CASSYGFARASEAFF
TRBV3-1 | CASSQDHGPNTEAFF
TRBV6-2/TRBV6-3 | CASSWNPSSKQFF
TRBV7-2 | CASSLDPVRSYEQYF
TRBV7-8 | CASRLAVSTDTQYF